This TCR beta chain comes out of a study of shared clonotypes between healthy human individuals. This table comes from immunoSEQ multiplex PCR, and its TCRdb copy is limited to in-frame clones, with some not included. The table includes 1.5 million to 2.5 million clones, just under 95% detected once. Selected positively for CCR7 and CD45RO-negative, naive CD8 cells excluded terminally differentiated effector memory CD45RA+ cells. The donors, healthy adults who were HIV-negative, had experienced no recent acute infections or vaccinations. This CDR3 contains 15 residues. With 5 bases clipped from V and 0 bases from J, the junction kept 6 bases outside the gene matches. Germline V CDR1 and CDR2: MNHNS, SASEGT.

The specimen sequenced was naive CD8+ T cells sorted from blood. This clonotype originated in a man between 18 and 29 years old in good health. The chain couples TRBV6-1 to TRBJ1-2; TRBD1 agrees at 7 bases. CDR3 loop: CASSPWTGSNYGYTF. CDR3 coding DNA: TGTGCCAGCAGTCCTTGGACAGGATCTAACTATGGCTACACCTTC.